This T cell receptor beta chain appears in the sequencing data of a study of cytomegalovirus exposure and HLA in healthy donors. Study background: Caucasian-associated ancestry cluster membership applied to under 85% of nearly 400 genotyped donors.

Looked up from germline, CDR1 is MNHEY and CDR2 is SMNVEV (reference sequence). The CDR3 has 15 amino acids. Trimming at V came to 2 bases and at J to 4 bases, leaving 4 bases not matched to a gene. This clone was observed a single time. Its antigen is currently unknown. PCR primers comprised 60 Vbeta and 13 Jbeta primers. The table came from immunoSEQ multiplex PCR; TCRdb's copy has only in-frame clones and leaves some out. The repertoire consists of around 99,000 clones, with 65% to 90% occurring once and the leading ten covering more than 2%. Study-wide results and limits: A later analysis found most CMV-associated TCR beta chains apparently HLA-restricted.

The sequenced sample was PBMCs. The rearrangement joins TRBV27 to TRBJ1-2; 10 bases line up with TRBD1. This TCR came from a woman in her 30s in good health and CMV-seronegative. The CDR3 is CASSLGDRGSYGYTF. CDR3 nucleotides: TGTGCCAGCAGTTTAGGGGACAGGGGATCCTATGGCTACACCTTC.